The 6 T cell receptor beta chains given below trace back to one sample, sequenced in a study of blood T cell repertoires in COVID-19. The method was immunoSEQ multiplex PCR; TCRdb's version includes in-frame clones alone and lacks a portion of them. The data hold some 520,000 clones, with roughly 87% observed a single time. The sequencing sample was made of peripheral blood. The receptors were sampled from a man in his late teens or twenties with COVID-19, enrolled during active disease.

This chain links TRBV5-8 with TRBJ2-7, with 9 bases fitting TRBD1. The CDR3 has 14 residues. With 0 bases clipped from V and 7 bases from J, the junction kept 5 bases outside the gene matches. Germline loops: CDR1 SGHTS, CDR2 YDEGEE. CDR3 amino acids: CASSLDRGHREQYF. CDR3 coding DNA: TGTGCCAGCAGCTTGGACAGGGGGCACCGAGAGCAGTACTTC.

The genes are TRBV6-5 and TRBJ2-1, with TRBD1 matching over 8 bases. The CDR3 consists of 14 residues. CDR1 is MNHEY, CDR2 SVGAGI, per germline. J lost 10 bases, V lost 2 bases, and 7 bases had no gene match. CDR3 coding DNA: TGTGCCAGCAGTTACAAGGACAGGGTCCTAGAGCAGTTCTTC. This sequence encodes CASSYKDRVLEQFF.

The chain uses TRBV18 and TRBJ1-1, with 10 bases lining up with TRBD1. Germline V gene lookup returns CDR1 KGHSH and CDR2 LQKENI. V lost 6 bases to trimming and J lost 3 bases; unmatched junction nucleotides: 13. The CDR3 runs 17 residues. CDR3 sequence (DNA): TGTGCCAGCTCGTGGAGACAGGGGGCCGAGCGAGACACTGAAGCTTTCTTT. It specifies CASSWRQGAERDTEAFF. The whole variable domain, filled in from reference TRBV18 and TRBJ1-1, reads NAGVMQNPRHLVRRRGQEARLRCSPMKGHSHVYWYRQLPEEGLKFMVYLQKENIIDESGMPKERFSAEFPKEGPSILRIQQVVRGDSAAYFCASSWRQGAERDTEAFFGQGTRLTVV.

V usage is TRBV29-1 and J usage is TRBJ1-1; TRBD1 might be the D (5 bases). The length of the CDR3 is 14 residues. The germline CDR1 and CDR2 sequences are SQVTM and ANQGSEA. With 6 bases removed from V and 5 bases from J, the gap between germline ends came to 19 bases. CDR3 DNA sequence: TGCAGCGTCGAAAACCCAACAGGAGTTACTGAAGCTTTCTTT. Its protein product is CSVENPTGVTEAFF. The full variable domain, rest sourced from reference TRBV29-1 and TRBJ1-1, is SAVISQKPSRDICQRGTSLTIQCQVDSQVTMMFWYRQQPGQSLTLIATANQGSEATYESGFVIDKFPISRPNLTFSTLTVSNMSPEDSSIYLCSVENPTGVTEAFFGQGTRLTVV.

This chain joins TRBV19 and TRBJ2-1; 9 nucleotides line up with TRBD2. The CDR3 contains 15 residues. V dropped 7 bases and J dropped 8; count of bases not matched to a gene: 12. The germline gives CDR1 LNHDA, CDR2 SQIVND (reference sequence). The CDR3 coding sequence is TGTGCCAGTACGCGGCTAGCGGGATCGGGCGATGAGCAGTTCTTC. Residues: CASTRLAGSGDEQFF.

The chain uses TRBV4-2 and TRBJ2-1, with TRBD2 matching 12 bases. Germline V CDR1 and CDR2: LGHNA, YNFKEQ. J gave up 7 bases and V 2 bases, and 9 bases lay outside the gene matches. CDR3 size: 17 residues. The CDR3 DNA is TGTGCCAGCAGCCAACTGGCTAGCGGGGGGGCCAATAATGAGCAGTTCTTC. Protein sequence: CASSQLASGGANNEQFF.